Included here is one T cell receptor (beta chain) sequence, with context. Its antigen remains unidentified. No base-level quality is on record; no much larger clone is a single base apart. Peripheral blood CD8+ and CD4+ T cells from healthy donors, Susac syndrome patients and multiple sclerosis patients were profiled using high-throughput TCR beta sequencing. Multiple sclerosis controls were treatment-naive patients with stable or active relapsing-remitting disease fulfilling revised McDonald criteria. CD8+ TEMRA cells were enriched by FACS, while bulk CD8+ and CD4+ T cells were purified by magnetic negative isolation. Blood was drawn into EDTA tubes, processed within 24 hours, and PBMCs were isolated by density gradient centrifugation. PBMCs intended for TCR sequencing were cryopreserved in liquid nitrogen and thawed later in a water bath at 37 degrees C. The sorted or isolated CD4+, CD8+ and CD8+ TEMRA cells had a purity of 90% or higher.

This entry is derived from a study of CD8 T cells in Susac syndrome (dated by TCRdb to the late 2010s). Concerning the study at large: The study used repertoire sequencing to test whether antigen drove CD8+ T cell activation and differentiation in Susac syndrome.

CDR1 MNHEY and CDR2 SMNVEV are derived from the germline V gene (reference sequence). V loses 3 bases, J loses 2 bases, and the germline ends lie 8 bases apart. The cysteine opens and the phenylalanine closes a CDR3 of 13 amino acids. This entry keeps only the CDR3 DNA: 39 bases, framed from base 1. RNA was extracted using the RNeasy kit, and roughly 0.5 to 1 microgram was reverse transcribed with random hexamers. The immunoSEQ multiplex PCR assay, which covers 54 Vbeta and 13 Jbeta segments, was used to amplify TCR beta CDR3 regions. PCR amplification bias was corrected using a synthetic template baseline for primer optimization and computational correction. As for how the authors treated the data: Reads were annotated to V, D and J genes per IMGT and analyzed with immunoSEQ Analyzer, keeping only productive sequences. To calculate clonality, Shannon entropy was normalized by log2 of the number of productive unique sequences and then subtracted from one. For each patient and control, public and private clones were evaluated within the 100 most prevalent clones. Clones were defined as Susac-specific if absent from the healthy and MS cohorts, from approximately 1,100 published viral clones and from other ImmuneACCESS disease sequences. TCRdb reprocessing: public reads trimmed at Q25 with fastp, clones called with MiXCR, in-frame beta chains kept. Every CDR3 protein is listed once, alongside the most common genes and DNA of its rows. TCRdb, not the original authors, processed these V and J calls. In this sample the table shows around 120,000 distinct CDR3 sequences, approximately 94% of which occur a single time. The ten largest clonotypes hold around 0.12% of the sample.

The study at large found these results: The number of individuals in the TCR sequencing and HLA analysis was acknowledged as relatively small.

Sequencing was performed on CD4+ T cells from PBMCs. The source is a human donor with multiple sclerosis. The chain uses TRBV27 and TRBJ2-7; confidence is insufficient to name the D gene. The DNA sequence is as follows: TGTGCCAGCAGTTTGTTCAACGCCTACGAGCAGTACTTC. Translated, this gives CASSLFNAYEQYF.